The clone carrying this T cell receptor beta chain was observed a few times. Antigen unknown. This specimen comes from a study of cytomegalovirus exposure and HLA in healthy donors. In the study overall: A data release that came early held about 89 million unique TCRs from HLA-typed donors. Study-wide results and caveats: The authors assumed roughly uniform sequencing depth across donors for presence/absence analyses. A further, later analysis showed that HLA-associated TCR beta chains (compared with equally common others) were more clonally expanded.

The PCR employed 60 Vbeta primers together with 13 Jbeta primers. TCRdb keeps only in-frame clones here, not all; method: immunoSEQ multiplex PCR. In the table there are roughly 120,000 clones, about 8.5% of which are singletons. This sequence originates from a man aged 40-55 years in good health and CMV-seronegative. The sequencing input was PBMCs.

CDR3 nucleotide sequence: TGTGCCAGCAGCGTAGGGGGGACAGGGAACAATGAGCAGTTCTTC. Translating gives CASSVGGTGNNEQFF. This sequence joins TRBV9 and TRBJ2-1; TRBD1 aligns across 9 bases. The CDR3 totals 15 residues. The V and J ends lost 0 bases and 5 bases, in that order; junction bases with no gene match: 3. Germline assignment: CDR1 SGDLS and CDR2 YYNGEE.